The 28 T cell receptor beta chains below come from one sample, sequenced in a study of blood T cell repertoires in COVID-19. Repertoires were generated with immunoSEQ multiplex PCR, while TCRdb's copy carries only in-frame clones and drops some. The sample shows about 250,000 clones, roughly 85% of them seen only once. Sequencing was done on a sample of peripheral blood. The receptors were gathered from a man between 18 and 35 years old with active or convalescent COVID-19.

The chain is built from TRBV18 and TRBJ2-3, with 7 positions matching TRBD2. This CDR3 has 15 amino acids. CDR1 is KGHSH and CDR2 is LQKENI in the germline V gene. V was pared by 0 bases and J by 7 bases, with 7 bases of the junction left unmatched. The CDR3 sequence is CASSPPDTSVNTQYF. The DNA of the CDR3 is TGTGCCAGCTCACCACCGGACACTAGCGTAAATACGCAGTATTTT.

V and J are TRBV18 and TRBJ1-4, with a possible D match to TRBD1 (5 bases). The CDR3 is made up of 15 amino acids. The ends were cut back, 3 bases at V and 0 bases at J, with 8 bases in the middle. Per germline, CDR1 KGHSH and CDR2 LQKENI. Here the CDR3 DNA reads TGTGCCAGCTCACCCCGACAGTCAACTAATGAAAAACTGTTTTTT. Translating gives CASSPRQSTNEKLFF.

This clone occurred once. The CDR3 loop reads CSEIQGNYNEQFF. In nucleotides, the CDR3 is TGCAGCGAGATACAGGGAAACTACAATGAGCAGTTCTTC. V usage is TRBV29-1 and J usage is TRBJ2-1; maybe TRBD1 (6 bases). Between the trimmed V and J ends, which lost 7 bases and 3 bases, there was a span of 13 bases. The CDR3 totals 13 residues. Germline V gene data show CDR1 as SQVTM and CDR2 as ANQGSEA.

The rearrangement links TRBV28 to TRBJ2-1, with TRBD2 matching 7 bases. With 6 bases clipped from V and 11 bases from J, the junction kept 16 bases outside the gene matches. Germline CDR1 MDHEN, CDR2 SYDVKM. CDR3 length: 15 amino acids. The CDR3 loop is CASSPPGGLMGKQFF. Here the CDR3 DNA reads TGTGCCAGCAGCCCCCCGGGGGGACTAATGGGGAAGCAGTTCTTC.

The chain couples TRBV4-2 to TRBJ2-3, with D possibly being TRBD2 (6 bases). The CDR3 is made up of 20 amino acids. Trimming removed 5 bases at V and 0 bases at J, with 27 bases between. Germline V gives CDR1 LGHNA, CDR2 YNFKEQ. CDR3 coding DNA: TGTGCCAGCAGCGCAAGGAGGGCGCCGGGACTTCAGTCTAGCACAGATACGCAGTATTTT. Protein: CASSARRAPGLQSSTDTQYF.

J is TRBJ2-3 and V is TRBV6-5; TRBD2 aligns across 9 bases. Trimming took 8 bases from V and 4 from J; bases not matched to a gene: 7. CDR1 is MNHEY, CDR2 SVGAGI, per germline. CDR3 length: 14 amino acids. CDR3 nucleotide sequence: TGTGCCAGCCATAGCGGGAGTGGCTCAGATACGCAGTATTTT. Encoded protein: CASHSGSGSDTQYF.

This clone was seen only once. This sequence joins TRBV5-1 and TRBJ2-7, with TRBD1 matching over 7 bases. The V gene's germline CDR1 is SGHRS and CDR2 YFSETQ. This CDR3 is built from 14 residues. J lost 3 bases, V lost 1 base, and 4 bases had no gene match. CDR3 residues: CASSLKGAGYEQYF. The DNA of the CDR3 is TGCGCCAGCAGCTTGAAGGGGGCTGGCTACGAGCAGTACTTC.

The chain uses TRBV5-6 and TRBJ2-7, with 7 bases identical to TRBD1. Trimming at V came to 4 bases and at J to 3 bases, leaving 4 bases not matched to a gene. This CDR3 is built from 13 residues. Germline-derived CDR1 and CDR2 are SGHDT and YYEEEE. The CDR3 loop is CASSPDRDYEQYF. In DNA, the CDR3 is TGTGCCAGCAGCCCTGACAGGGACTACGAGCAGTACTTC. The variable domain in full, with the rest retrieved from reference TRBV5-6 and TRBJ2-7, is DAGVTQSPTHLIKTRGQQVTLRCSPKSGHDTVSWYQQALGQGPQFIFQYYEEEERQRGNFPDRFSGHQFPNYSSELNVNALLLGDSALYLCASSPDRDYEQYFGPGTRLTVT.

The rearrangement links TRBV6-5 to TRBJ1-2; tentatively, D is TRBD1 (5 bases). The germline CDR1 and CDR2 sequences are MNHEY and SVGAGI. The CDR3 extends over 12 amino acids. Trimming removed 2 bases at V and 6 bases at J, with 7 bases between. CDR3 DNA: TGTGCCAGCAGTTACACGGGGGATGGCTACACCTTC. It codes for CASSYTGDGYTF.

The DNA of the CDR3 is TGTGCCATCGGGGCGGGGGGGCCGAGCACAGATACGCAGTATTTT. Residues: CAIGAGGPSTDTQYF. V is TRBV10-3 and J is TRBJ2-3; 9 bases agree with TRBD2. With V trimmed by 8 bases and J by 0 bases, 6 bases remained unmatched. Germline CDR1 is ENHRY and CDR2 is SYGVKD. The CDR3 runs 15 residues.

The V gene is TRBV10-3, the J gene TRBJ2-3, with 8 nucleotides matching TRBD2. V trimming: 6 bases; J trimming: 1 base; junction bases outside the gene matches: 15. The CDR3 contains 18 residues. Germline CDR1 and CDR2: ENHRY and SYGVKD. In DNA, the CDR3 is TGTGCCATCAGCGCCGATGATTCTAGCGGGCCCCGCACAGATACGCAGTATTTT. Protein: CAISADDSSGPRTDTQYF.

The CDR3 nucleotides are TGTGCCTGGAGTAAGAGACCTCTAGCGGGGGGATCCGGGGAGCTGTTTTTT. Protein sequence: CAWSKRPLAGGSGELFF. This chain links TRBV30 with TRBJ2-2, with TRBD2 identical over 11 bases. Per the germline V gene, CDR1 is GTSNPN and CDR2 is SVGIG (reference sequence). V was pared by 2 bases and J by 6 bases, with 11 bases of the junction left unmatched. The CDR3 spans 17 residues.

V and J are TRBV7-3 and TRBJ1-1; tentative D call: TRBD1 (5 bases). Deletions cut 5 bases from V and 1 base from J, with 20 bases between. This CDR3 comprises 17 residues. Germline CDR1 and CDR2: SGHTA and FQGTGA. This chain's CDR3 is CASSPPPSGTSNTEAFF. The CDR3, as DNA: TGTGCCAGCAGCCCCCCTCCATCTGGGACTTCGAACACTGAAGCTTTCTTT.

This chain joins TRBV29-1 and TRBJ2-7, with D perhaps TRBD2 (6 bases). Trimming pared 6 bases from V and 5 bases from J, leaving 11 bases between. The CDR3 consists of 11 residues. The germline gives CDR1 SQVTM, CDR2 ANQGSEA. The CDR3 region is CSVGRLDEQYF. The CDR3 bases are TGCAGCGTAGGGAGGCTAGACGAGCAGTACTTC.

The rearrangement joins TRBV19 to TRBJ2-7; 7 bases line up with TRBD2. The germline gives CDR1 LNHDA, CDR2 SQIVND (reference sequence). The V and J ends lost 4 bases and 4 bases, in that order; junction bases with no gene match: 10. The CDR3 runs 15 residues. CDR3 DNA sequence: TGTGCCAGTAGTAGTGGCGGGAGTGTTTCATACGAGCAGTACTTC. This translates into CASSSGGSVSYEQYF.

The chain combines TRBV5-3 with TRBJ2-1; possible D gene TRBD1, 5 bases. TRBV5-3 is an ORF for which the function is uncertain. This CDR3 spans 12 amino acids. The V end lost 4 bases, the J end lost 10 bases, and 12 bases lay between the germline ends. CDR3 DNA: TGTGCCAGAAGCATCGGTTGGACAGAGCAGTTCTTC. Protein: CARSIGWTEQFF.

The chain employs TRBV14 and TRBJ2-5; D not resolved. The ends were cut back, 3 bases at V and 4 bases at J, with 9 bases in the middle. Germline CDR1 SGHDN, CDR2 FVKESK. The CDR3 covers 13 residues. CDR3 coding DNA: TGTGCCAGCAGCCACCGAGTTGCAGAGACCCAGTACTTC. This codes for CASSHRVAETQYF.

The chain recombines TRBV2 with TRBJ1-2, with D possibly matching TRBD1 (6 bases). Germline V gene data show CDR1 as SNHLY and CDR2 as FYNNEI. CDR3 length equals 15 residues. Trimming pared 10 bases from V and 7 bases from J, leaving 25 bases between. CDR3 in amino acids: CATGTQKPSAGGYTF. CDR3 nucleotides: TGTGCCACTGGGACACAAAAACCGAGTGCGGGTGGCTACACCTTC.

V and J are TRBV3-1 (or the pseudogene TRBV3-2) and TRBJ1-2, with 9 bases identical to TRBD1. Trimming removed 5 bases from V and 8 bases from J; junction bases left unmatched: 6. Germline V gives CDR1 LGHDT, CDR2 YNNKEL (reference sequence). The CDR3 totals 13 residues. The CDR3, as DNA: TGTGCCAGCAGCGCAACAGGGGGCTACGGCTACACCTTC. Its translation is CASSATGGYGYTF.

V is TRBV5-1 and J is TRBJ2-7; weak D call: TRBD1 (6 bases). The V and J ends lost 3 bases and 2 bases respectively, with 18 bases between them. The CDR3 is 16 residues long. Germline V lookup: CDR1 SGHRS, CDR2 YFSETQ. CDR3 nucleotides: TGCGCCAGCAGCTATGACCGGGACATGGTTACCTACGAGCAGTACTTC. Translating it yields CASSYDRDMVTYEQYF. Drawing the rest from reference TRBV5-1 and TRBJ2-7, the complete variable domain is KAGVTQTPRYLIKTRGQQVTLSCSPISGHRSVSWYQQTPGQGLQFLFEYFSETQRNKGNFPGRFSGRQFSNSRSEMNVSTLELGDSALYLCASSYDRDMVTYEQYFGPGTRLTVT.

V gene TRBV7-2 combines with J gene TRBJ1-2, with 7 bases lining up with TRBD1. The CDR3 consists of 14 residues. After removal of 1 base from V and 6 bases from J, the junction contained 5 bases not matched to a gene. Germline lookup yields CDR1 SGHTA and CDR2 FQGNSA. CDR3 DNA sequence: TGTGCCAGCAGCTTAGGTTCAAGGGGGCATGGCTACACCTTC. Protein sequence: CASSLGSRGHGYTF.

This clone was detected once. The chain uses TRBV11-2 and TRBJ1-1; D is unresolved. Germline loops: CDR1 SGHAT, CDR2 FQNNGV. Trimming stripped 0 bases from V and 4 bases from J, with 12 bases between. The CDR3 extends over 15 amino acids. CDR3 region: CASSLDLQAGTEAFF. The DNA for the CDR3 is TGTGCCAGCAGCTTAGATCTGCAGGCGGGCACTGAAGCTTTCTTT.

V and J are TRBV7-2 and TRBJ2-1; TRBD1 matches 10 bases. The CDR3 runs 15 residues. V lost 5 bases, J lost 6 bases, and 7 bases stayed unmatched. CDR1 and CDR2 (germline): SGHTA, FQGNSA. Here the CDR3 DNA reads TGTGCCAGCAGCCCTGACAGGGGGCCGAGCAATGAGCAGTTCTTC. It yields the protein CASSPDRGPSNEQFF.

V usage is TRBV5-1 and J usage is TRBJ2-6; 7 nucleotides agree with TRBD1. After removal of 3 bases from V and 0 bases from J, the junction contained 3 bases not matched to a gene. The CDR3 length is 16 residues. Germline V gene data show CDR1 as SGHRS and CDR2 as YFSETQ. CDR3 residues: CASSSGQPSGANVLTF. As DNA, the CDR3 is TGCGCCAGCAGCTCGGGACAGCCCTCTGGGGCCAACGTCCTGACTTTC.

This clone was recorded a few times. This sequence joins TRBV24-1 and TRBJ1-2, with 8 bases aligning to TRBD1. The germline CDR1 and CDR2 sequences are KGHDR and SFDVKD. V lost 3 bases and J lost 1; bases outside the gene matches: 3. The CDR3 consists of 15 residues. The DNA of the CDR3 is TGTGCCACCAGTGATCGAGGGACAGGTAACTATGGCTACACCTTC. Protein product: CATSDRGTGNYGYTF.

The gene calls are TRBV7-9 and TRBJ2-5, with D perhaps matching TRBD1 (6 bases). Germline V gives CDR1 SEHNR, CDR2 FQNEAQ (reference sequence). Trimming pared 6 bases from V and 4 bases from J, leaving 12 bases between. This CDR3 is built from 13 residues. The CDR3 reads CASRLQGAETQYF. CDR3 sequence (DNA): TGTGCCAGCAGGTTACAGGGCGCAGAGACCCAGTACTTC.

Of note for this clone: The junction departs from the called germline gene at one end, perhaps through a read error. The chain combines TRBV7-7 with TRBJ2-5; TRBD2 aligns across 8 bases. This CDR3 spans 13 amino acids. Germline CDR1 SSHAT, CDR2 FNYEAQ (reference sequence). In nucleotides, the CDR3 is TGTGCTAGCAGCCAGCGGGAGAAAGAGACCCAGTACTTC. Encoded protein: CASSQREKETQYF.

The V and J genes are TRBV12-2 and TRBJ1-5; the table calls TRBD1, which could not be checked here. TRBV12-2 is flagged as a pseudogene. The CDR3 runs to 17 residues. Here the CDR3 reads CASRPPIGHVSNQPQHF. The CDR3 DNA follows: TGTGCAAGTCGCCCCCCCATCGGACATGTTAGCAATCAGCCCCAGCATTTT.